The next 28 T cell receptor beta chains were all read from a single sample in a study of T cell repertoires in cytomegalovirus infection. TCRdb reanalysed the reads using MiXCR and keeps one entry per CDR3 protein. This sample has around 300,000 distinct CDR3 sequences, with over 7.5% found just once. The sample was PBMCs. Source of these receptors: a human donor in good health (CMV status not recorded). Some clones in this sample may be carry-over from other donors' samples.

This clonotype showed up many times. The genes are TRBV11-2 and TRBJ2-7, with 7 nucleotides matching TRBD1. V trimming: 6 bases; J trimming: 3 bases; junction bases outside the gene matches: 8. Germline-derived CDR1 and CDR2 are SGHAT and FQNNGV. The CDR3 sequence is 14 residues long. The CDR3 spells CASRRDSGDYEQYF. The CDR3 region has the DNA TGTGCCAGCAGGAGGGACAGCGGAGACTACGAGCAGTACTTC.

The chain is built from TRBV12-3 or TRBV12-4 and TRBJ1-2, with 7 bases identical to TRBD1. This CDR3 has 14 residues. V was pared by 3 bases and J by 8 bases, with 9 bases of the junction left unmatched. The chain's CDR3 is CASSFLGPGGGYTF. The CDR3 DNA follows: TGTGCCAGCAGTTTTTTGGGCCCAGGGGGGGGCTACACCTTC.

The chain is built from TRBV12-3 or TRBV12-4 and TRBJ1-5; 12 positions match TRBD1. The length of the CDR3 is 14 residues. V dropped 5 bases and J dropped 7; count of bases not matched to a gene: 3. The CDR3 here is CASSLGQGAQPQHF. The CDR3 DNA is TGTGCCAGCAGTCTGGGACAGGGGGCCCAGCCCCAGCATTTT.

This clonotype was detected ten times or more. The gene calls are TRBV4-3 and TRBJ2-1; the D is unclear. The germline V gene has CDR1 LGHNA and CDR2 YSLEER. This CDR3 is 16 amino acids long. V was pared by 1 base and J by 0 bases, with 10 bases between. The CDR3 DNA reads TGCGCCAGCAGCCAAGCGATTTCCAGCTCCTACAATGAGCAGTTCTTC. Translation gives CASSQAISSSYNEQFF.

This clonotype was seen a few times. The chain is built from TRBV9 and TRBJ2-5; no clear D. The CDR3 covers 13 residues. Germline-derived CDR1 and CDR2 are SGDLS and YYNGEE. V was clipped by 3 bases and J by 0 bases, with 6 bases between them. CDR3 region: CASSDGNQETQYF. For the CDR3, the DNA is TGTGCCAGCAGCGATGGGAACCAAGAGACCCAGTACTTC.

This clonotype was picked up many times. The V and J genes are TRBV11-2 and TRBJ2-7; TRBD2 is a possible D gene (6 bases). Germline V gene lookup returns CDR1 SGHAT and CDR2 FQNNGV. Trimming shortened V by 2 bases and J by 4 bases, and 15 bases separated the two germline ends. This CDR3 contains 15 residues. The CDR3, as DNA: TGTGCCAGCAGCTTACAGGAGGGCACTCTATACGAGCAGTACTTC. Its translation: CASSLQEGTLYEQYF.

This clonotype has a count of ten or more. V is TRBV28 and J is TRBJ2-1, with D perhaps matching TRBD1 or TRBD2 (7 bases each). V shed 8 bases and J shed 1 base, with 33 bases lying between them. The CDR3 consists of 21 residues. From germline, CDR1 is MDHEN and CDR2 SYDVKM. The CDR3 coding sequence is TGTGCCAGCTTCGACTCAGGGGGAGGGTCGGTGGGGGGGACGTCCTACAATGAGCAGTTCTTC. Translating gives CASFDSGGGSVGGTSYNEQFF.

This clonotype was detected a few times. The V and J genes are TRBV28 and TRBJ2-7; D is unclear. Germline V gene data show CDR1 as MDHEN and CDR2 as SYDVKM. The CDR3 contains 15 residues. Trimming shortened V by 4 bases and J by 2 bases, and 15 bases separated the two germline ends. In DNA form, the CDR3 reads TGTGCCAGCAGTTCCACACCCAGGCAGACCTACGAGCAGTACTTC. It specifies CASSSTPRQTYEQYF.

Turning to this clonotype: One end of the junction does not line up with germline, which may come from a read error. The chain links TRBV7-8 to TRBJ1-5, with a tentative D call TRBD1 (6 bases). The germline gives CDR1 SGHVS, CDR2 FQNEAQ. The CDR3 contains 14 residues. CDR3 protein: CVSSLGQNNQPQHF. The CDR3 DNA follows: TGTGTCAGCAGCTTAGGACAGAACAATCAGCCCCAGCATTTT.

There are many counts of this clonotype. V and J are TRBV18 and TRBJ2-4; D is perhaps TRBD2 (6 bases). Per germline, CDR1 KGHSH and CDR2 LQKENI. V gave up 3 bases and J gave up 0 bases, with 15 bases separating them. CDR3 length equals 17 residues. CDR3 DNA: TGTGCCAGCTCACCGAGCTGGGACTCGCTAGCCAAAAACATTCAGTACTTC. This gives the protein CASSPSWDSLAKNIQYF.

The chain couples TRBV12-3 or TRBV12-4 to TRBJ2-7, with D perhaps TRBD2 (7 bases). Deletions cut 3 bases from V and 5 bases from J, with 14 bases between. This CDR3 comprises 14 residues. The CDR3 nucleotides read TGTGCCAGCAGTTTTGGGGGGGCTCTGAACGAGCAGTACTTC. Translated: CASSFGGALNEQYF.

This clonotype was picked up many times. The J gene is TRBJ2-3, the V gene TRBV7-2; possible D gene TRBD2, 5 bases. CDR3 length equals 14 residues. V lost 3 bases, J lost 5 bases, and 12 bases lay in between. Germline V lookup: CDR1 SGHTA, CDR2 FQGNSA. The CDR3 reads CASSFGNGEDTQYF. In nucleotides, the CDR3 is TGTGCCAGCAGCTTCGGGAACGGGGAAGATACGCAGTATTTT.

This clonotype showed up just a few times. The rearrangement uses TRBV7-9 and TRBJ2-1; no clear D gene. Looked up from germline, CDR1 is SEHNR and CDR2 is FQNEAQ (reference sequence). V was pared by 10 bases and J by 13 bases, with 14 bases between. CDR3 size: 10 residues. In nucleotides, the CDR3 is TGTGCCACCACGGGCAGCACACAGTTCTTC. Amino acid sequence: CATTGSTQFF.

This clonotype appeared a few times. V is TRBV20-1 and J is TRBJ2-5; D may be TRBD1 (5 bases). This CDR3 has 12 residues. The germline V gene encodes CDR1 DFQATT and CDR2 SNEGSKA (reference sequence). Trimming took 6 bases from V and 4 from J, leaving 12 bases between them. CDR3 bases: TGCAGTGCCCAGGGTGGCGGAGAGACCCAGTACTTC. Amino acid sequence: CSAQGGGETQYF.

This clonotype occurred many times. The chain uses TRBV7-2 and TRBJ2-5; TRBD1 matches 7 bases. Germline trimming cut 4 bases from V and 4 bases from J; bases unmatched to any gene: 9. This CDR3 comprises 15 residues. CDR1 SGHTA and CDR2 FQGNSA come from the germline V gene. The CDR3 here is CASSSQGVAGETQYF. The CDR3 coding sequence is TGTGCCAGCAGCTCCCAGGGGGTAGCCGGAGAGACCCAGTACTTC.

V usage is TRBV7-2 and J usage is TRBJ2-3; D is ambiguous. The V gene's germline CDR1 is SGHTA and CDR2 FQGNSA. Trimming shortened V by 5 bases and J by 5 bases, and 5 bases separated the two germline ends. The CDR3 is 11 residues long. The CDR3 spells CASSAKDTQYF. The CDR3 DNA follows: TGTGCCAGCAGCGCTAAAGATACGCAGTATTTT.

This chain connects TRBV7-2 to TRBJ2-3; TRBD2 matches 13 bases. Trimming removed 2 bases from V and 3 bases from J; junction bases left unmatched: 5. This CDR3 is built from 17 residues. Per the germline V gene, CDR1 is SGHTA and CDR2 is FQGNSA. CDR3 DNA sequence: TGTGCCAGCAGCTTACTAAGGACTAGCGGGAGAACAGATACGCAGTATTTT. Its protein product is CASSLLRTSGRTDTQYF.

This clonotype came up many times. The chain links TRBV28 to TRBJ2-2; 7 bases line up with TRBD1. This CDR3 spans 15 amino acids. With 3 bases clipped from V and 9 bases from J, the junction kept 10 bases outside the gene matches. CDR1 MDHEN and CDR2 SYDVKM come from the germline V gene. The CDR3 is CASSLSGQNSRELFF. In nucleotides, the CDR3 is TGTGCCAGCAGTTTGTCGGGACAGAATTCCCGGGAGCTGTTTTTT.

The J gene is TRBJ2-3, the V gene TRBV20-1; 8 nucleotides line up with TRBD1. J gave up 6 bases and V 5 bases, and 13 bases lay outside the gene matches. The germline V gene has CDR1 DFQATT and CDR2 SNEGSKA (reference sequence). There are 15 residues in the CDR3. The chain's CDR3 is CSAPPYRGKGDTQYF. The CDR3 DNA is TGCAGTGCTCCCCCTTACAGGGGGAAGGGGGATACGCAGTATTTT.

This clonotype was counted at least ten times. The rearrangement uses TRBV30 and TRBJ2-1, with D perhaps matching TRBD2 (5 bases). The CDR3 is 15 amino acids. V gave up 2 bases and J gave up 8 bases, with 19 bases separating them. Per the germline V gene, CDR1 is GTSNPN and CDR2 is SVGIG (reference sequence). The CDR3, as DNA: TGTGCCTGGAGTACACAGTCCCCGCGGGTGGATGAGCAGTTCTTC. Its protein is CAWSTQSPRVDEQFF.

The V call is TRBV5-4, the J call TRBJ2-7, with D unclear. The V end was cut by 2 bases, the J end by 0 bases, with 6 bases between. The germline CDR1 and CDR2 sequences are SGHNT and YYREEE (reference sequence). The length of the CDR3 is 13 residues. The CDR3 region is CASSFPSSYEQYF. CDR3 sequence (DNA): TGTGCCAGCAGCTTTCCAAGCTCCTACGAGCAGTACTTC. The whole variable domain, filled in from reference TRBV5-4 and TRBJ2-7, reads ETGVTQSPTHLIKTRGQQVTLRCSSQSGHNTVSWYQQALGQGPQFIFQYYREEENGRGNFPPRFSGLQFPNYSSELNVNALELDDSALYLCASSFPSSYEQYFGPGTRLTVT.

The rearrangement links TRBV7-9 to TRBJ2-1; TRBD1 matches at 9 bases. The CDR3 has 15 amino acids. The V gene's germline CDR1 is SEHNR and CDR2 FQNEAQ (reference sequence). With 4 bases clipped from V and 5 bases from J, the junction kept 6 bases outside the gene matches. This CDR3 reads CASSSRTGEHNEQFF. In nucleotides, the CDR3 is TGTGCCAGCAGCTCCCGGACAGGGGAGCACAATGAGCAGTTCTTC.

This clonotype was found many times. The chain uses TRBV20-1 and TRBJ1-5, with D unresolved. The CDR3 runs 14 residues. Trimming left V 5 bases short and J 1 base short, with 12 bases between. Germline V lookup: CDR1 DFQATT, CDR2 SNEGSKA (reference sequence). CDR3 nucleotide sequence: TGCAGTGCTTCCGGAGGAGGAAGCAATCAGCCCCAGCATTTT. Its translation is CSASGGGSNQPQHF.

The chain combines TRBV25-1 with TRBJ2-2; 7 bases match TRBD1. This CDR3 contains 15 residues. V shed 6 bases, J shed 1 base, and the junction held 5 bases outside the gene matches. Germline V gene data show CDR1 as MGHDK and CDR2 as SYGVNS. CDR3 sequence reads: CASRARQGNTGELFF. CDR3 DNA sequence: TGTGCCAGCAGGGCGAGACAGGGGAACACCGGGGAGCTGTTTTTT.

At least ten counts were recorded for this clonotype. V and J are TRBV7-2 and TRBJ1-5; D not certain. The CDR3 is 13 residues long. V was pared by 1 base and J by 2 bases, with 3 bases between. Germline CDR1 and CDR2: SGHTA and FQGNSA. The CDR3 sequence is CASSLVGNQPQHF. In DNA, the CDR3 is TGTGCCAGCAGCTTAGTGGGCAATCAGCCCCAGCATTTT.

About this clonotype: It may be a read error: a sequence one base away is much more abundant. In DNA, the CDR3 is TGTGCCAGCAACGGCCCGGGACAACTCTTCTCCTACAATGAGCAGCTCTTC. The encoded protein is CASNGPGQLFSYNEQLF. V gene TRBV7-2 combines with J gene TRBJ2-1, with D possibly matching TRBD1 (6 bases). CDR1 and CDR2 (germline): SGHTA, FQGNSA. This CDR3 comprises 17 residues.

The chain employs TRBV4-2 and TRBJ2-7; possible D gene TRBD1, 6 bases. Looked up from germline, CDR1 is LGHNA and CDR2 is YNFKEQ. V shed 0 bases and J shed 3 bases, with 12 bases lying between them. The CDR3 is 15 amino acids. DNA of the CDR3: TGTGCCAGCAGCCAAGATAGCAGGGGAGACTACGAGCAGTACTTC. It yields the protein CASSQDSRGDYEQYF.

This clonotype was counted ten times or more. CDR3 in DNA: TGTGCCAGCAGCCAAGAAGTGGGGGGCATGGGGGAGCTGTTTTTT. Residues: CASSQEVGGMGELFF. J is TRBJ2-2 and V is TRBV4-2, with D perhaps given as TRBD1 or TRBD2 (6 bases each). Trimming took 0 bases from V and 8 from J, leaving 13 bases between them. The CDR3 has 15 amino acids. The V gene's germline CDR1 is LGHNA and CDR2 YNFKEQ.